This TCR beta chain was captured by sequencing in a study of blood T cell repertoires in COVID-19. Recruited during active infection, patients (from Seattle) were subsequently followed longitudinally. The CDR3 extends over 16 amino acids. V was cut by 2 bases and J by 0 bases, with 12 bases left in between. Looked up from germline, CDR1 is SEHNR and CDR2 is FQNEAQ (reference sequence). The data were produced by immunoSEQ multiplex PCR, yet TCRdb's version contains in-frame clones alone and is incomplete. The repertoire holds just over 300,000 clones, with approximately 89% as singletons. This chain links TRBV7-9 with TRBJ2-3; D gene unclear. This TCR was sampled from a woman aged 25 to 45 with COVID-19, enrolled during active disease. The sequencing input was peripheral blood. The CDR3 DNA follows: TGTGCCAGCAGCTTAATAGGCCAGACTAGCACAGATACGCAGTATTTT. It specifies CASSLIGQTSTDTQYF.